What follows are 5 T cell receptor beta chains derived from one specimen sequenced in a study of patients and donors after allogeneic stem cell transplantation. TCRdb itself ran the RT-PCR reads through MiXCR, one entry per CDR3 protein. The sample carries about 150,000 distinct CDR3 sequences, about two fifths recorded once. The sequenced material came from blood, either unsorted or a sorted T cell fraction (not recorded which). The receptor set was obtained from a human donor who was either an allogeneic HSCT recipient or a stem cell or donor lymphocyte infusion donor (not recorded which). It is not recorded whose cells these are; they may come from a transplant donor.

The chain uses TRBV6-5 and TRBJ2-3; 7 bases align to TRBD2. V was pared by 8 bases and J by 7 bases, with 9 bases of the junction left unmatched. This CDR3 spans 13 amino acids. The germline CDR1 and CDR2 sequences are MNHEY and SVGAGI. CDR3 sequence (DNA): TGTGCCAGCCAAATCTCGACTAGCTATACGCAGTATTTT. Translating it yields CASQISTSYTQYF.

This clonotype was counted a few times. V gene TRBV11-1 combines with J gene TRBJ1-1, with 8 bases matching TRBD1. Germline trimming cut 5 bases from V and 4 bases from J; bases unmatched to any gene: 9. Germline V lookup: CDR1 SGHAT, CDR2 FQDESV (reference sequence). There are 15 residues in the CDR3. The CDR3 nucleotides read TGTGCCAGCAGCCTCGGACAGGGCCCGAGCACTGAAGCTTTCTTT. It codes for CASSLGQGPSTEAFF.

This clonotype has just a few counts. V usage is TRBV12-3 or TRBV12-4 and J usage is TRBJ2-3; D remains ambiguous. V dropped 8 bases and J dropped 6 bases, with 15 bases sitting between them. The CDR3 runs to 13 residues. CDR3 DNA: TGTGCCAGCCAGAAAGTGGTGTATGATACGCAGTATTTT. Translating it yields CASQKVVYDTQYF.

The V gene is TRBV12-3 or TRBV12-4, the J gene TRBJ2-5; D is perhaps TRBD1 (5 bases). With 3 bases removed from V and 3 bases from J, the gap between germline ends came to 11 bases. The CDR3 has 14 residues. The CDR3 nucleotides read TGTGCCAGCAGTTTCAGGCAGGGTGAAGAGACCCAGTACTTC. This encodes CASSFRQGEETQYF.

This clonotype was seen a handful of times. This rearrangement joins TRBV4-3 to TRBJ1-3; D possibly corresponds to TRBD1 (5 bases). Germline V gene lookup returns CDR1 LGHNA and CDR2 YSLEER. CDR3 length: 16 residues. V dropped 0 bases and J dropped 4 bases, with 13 bases sitting between them. The CDR3 is CASSQDRQGGGNTIYF. DNA of the CDR3: TGCGCCAGCAGCCAAGATCGGCAGGGAGGCGGAAACACCATATATTTT.